Listed below are T cell receptor beta chains from one sample, sequenced in a study of T cell responses to AZD1222 COVID-19 vaccine. Sequencing used immunoSEQ multiplex PCR; TCRdb keeps in-frame clones, though not all of them. This repertoire shows over 95,000 clones, just over 90% found once; its top ten account for about 8.1%. Sequencing used peripheral blood, obtained 28 days after the second AZD1222 dose. The receptors shown here come from an adult who received the AZD1222 COVID-19 vaccine. Each CDR3 is given with its conserved first and last residue. D genes are given only for firm matches. Clone size is shown for a subset of rows, as once, few, many or a class of expanded clone.

NA	TRBV7-6	TRBJ2-5	TRBD2	CASSLAHGTTQETQYF	TGTGCCAGCAGCCTCGCGCACGGGACTACTCAAGAGACCCAGTACTTC
NA	TRBV18	TRBJ2-2	NA	CASSPPKNTGELFF	TGTGCCAGCTCACCACCGAAGAACACCGGGGAGCTGTTTTTT
NA	TRBV28	TRBJ1-5	NA	CASRRDLNQPQHF	TGTGCCAGCAGGCGGGACCTTAATCAGCCCCAGCATTTT
NA	TRBV6-5	TRBJ1-2	NA	CASRAGPMGYTF	TGTGCCAGCAGAGCCGGTCCTATGGGATACACCTTC
NA	TRBV7-9	TRBJ2-7	NA	CASSLNRDGNEQYF	TGTGCCAGCAGCTTAAATCGGGACGGCAACGAGCAGTACTTC
NA	TRBV9	TRBJ2-2	NA	CASSALNTGELFF	TGTGCCAGCAGCGCCTTAAACACCGGGGAGCTGTTTTTT
NA	TRBV15	TRBJ2-2	NA	CATSRSGARELFF	TGTGCCACCAGCAGATCTGGGGCCCGGGAGCTGTTTTTT
NA	TRBV2	TRBJ1-5	NA	CASSPRTGEGNQPQHF	TGTGCCAGCAGTCCCCGGACCGGGGAAGGCAATCAGCCCCAGCATTTT
NA	TRBV7-2	TRBJ2-1	TRBD2	CASSPATLAGAPSEQFF	TGTGCCAGCAGCCCAGCGACCCTAGCGGGGGCCCCATCAGAGCAGTTCTTC
NA	TRBV4-1	TRBJ2-7	NA	CASSQPGLRSWEQYF	TGCGCCAGCAGCCAACCGGGACTGAGGAGTTGGGAGCAGTACTTC
once	TRBV27	TRBJ2-3	TRBD2	CASRRLAGGTDTQYF	TGTGCCAGCAGGAGACTAGCGGGAGGGACAGATACGCAGTATTTT
NA	TRBV9	TRBJ2-2	NA	CASSVEFDGELFF	TGTGCCAGCAGCGTAGAGTTTGACGGGGAGCTGTTTTTT
NA	TRBV19	TRBJ2-1	NA	CASTPGKVVRHNEQFF	TGTGCCAGTACCCCAGGGAAGGTAGTTAGGCACAATGAGCAGTTCTTC
once	TRBV9	TRBJ2-4	NA	CASSVVPGADIQYF	TGTGCCAGCAGCGTAGTTCCGGGGGCGGACATTCAGTACTTC
NA	TRBV6-2/TRBV6-3	TRBJ2-1	NA	CASSFPSDWSSYNEQFF	TGTGCCAGCAGTTTCCCGAGCGACTGGAGCTCCTACAATGAGCAGTTCTTC
NA	TRBV9	TRBJ2-2	TRBD2	CASSTLAGGNTGELFF	TGTGCCAGCAGTACCCTAGCGGGAGGAAACACCGGGGAGCTGTTTTTT
NA	TRBV27	TRBJ1-6	NA	CASSLSRGGSPLHF	TGTGCCAGCAGTTTATCTCGGGGAGGTTCACCCCTCCACTTT
NA	TRBV5-1	TRBJ1-2	TRBD1	CASTTSLQGANGYTF	TGCGCCAGCACCACCTCATTACAGGGGGCAAATGGCTACACCTTC
NA	TRBV6-5	TRBJ2-3	TRBD2	CASSYRLADTDTQYF	TGTGCCAGCAGTTATCGACTAGCGGACACAGATACGCAGTATTTT
NA	TRBV7-2	TRBJ2-7	NA	CASSPSGGQYEQYF	TGTGCCAGCAGCCCCTCTGGGGGACAATACGAGCAGTACTTC